These 16 T cell receptor beta chains share one sample of origin, sequenced in a study of shared clonotypes between healthy human individuals. Measured with immunoSEQ multiplex PCR; TCRdb has only the in-frame clones, and not every one. The table has approximately 2,000,000 clones, 92% seen once. Sequencing input: naive CD4+ T cells from PBMCs. Subset noted: CD45RA+ positively selected. These receptors were taken from a man aged 18-30 years in good health. Some clones in this sample may be carry-over from other donors' samples.

The CDR3: CASSLGFTGGQDENIQYF. The CDR3 coding sequence is TGTGCCAGCAGCCTAGGCTTTACAGGGGGCCAAGACGAAAACATTCAGTACTTC. The chain uses TRBV7-9 and TRBJ2-4; 9 nucleotides line up with TRBD1. Unmatched junction bases numbered 16, after V lost 5 bases and J lost 5 bases. This CDR3 region has 18 residues. CDR1 is SEHNR and CDR2 is FQNEAQ in the germline V gene (reference sequence).

This chain joins TRBV7-2 and TRBJ2-1; TRBD1 aligns across 8 bases. The CDR3 is 16 amino acids. CDR1 SGHTA and CDR2 FQGNSA come from the germline V gene. With V trimmed by 3 bases and J by 4 bases, 8 bases remained unmatched. The CDR3 sequence: CASSLYGTGDYNEQFF. CDR3 coding DNA: TGTGCCAGCAGCTTGTATGGGACAGGAGATTACAATGAGCAGTTCTTC.

The V and J genes are TRBV2 and TRBJ1-1; 8 nucleotides align to TRBD1. The junction had 6 bases not matched to a gene; V was cut back by 6 bases and J by 3 bases. Germline V gene sequence: CDR1 SNHLY, CDR2 FYNNEI. The length of the CDR3 is 14 residues. CDR3 DNA sequence: TGTGCCAGCAGCGAACAGGGGGGCTACACTGAAGCTTTCTTT. This sequence encodes CASSEQGGYTEAFF.

The chain is built from TRBV15 and TRBJ2-5; D ambiguous. Per the germline V gene, CDR1 is LNHNV and CDR2 is YYDKDF (reference sequence). Trimming stripped 5 bases from V and 7 bases from J, with 17 bases between. This CDR3 has 14 amino acids. CDR3 nucleotide sequence: TGTGCCACCAGCCGATTGACCCCATTAGGGACCCAGTACTTC. Residues: CATSRLTPLGTQYF.

The chain joins TRBV28 to TRBJ1-4; possibly TRBD1 for D (6 bases). This CDR3 is built from 15 residues. The V end was cut by 6 bases, the J end by 4 bases, with 15 bases between. Germline V gene sequence: CDR1 MDHEN, CDR2 SYDVKM. This CDR3 reads CASSKGGTNNEKLFF. The CDR3, as DNA: TGTGCCAGCAGCAAGGGGGGTACTAATAATGAAAAACTGTTTTTT. The full variable domain, with the rest looked up from reference TRBV28 and TRBJ1-4, is DVKVTQSSRYLVKRTGEKVFLECVQDMDHENMFWYRQDPGLGLRLIYFSYDVKMKEKGDIPEGYSVSREKKERFSLILESASTNQTSMYLCASSKGGTNNEKLFFGSGTQLSVL.

The V and J genes are TRBV14 and TRBJ2-3, with 7 positions matching TRBD1. Germline loops: CDR1 SGHDN, CDR2 FVKESK. V shed 6 bases and J 10 bases; nucleotides not matched to a gene: 10. This CDR3 has 13 residues. The CDR3 nucleotides are TGTGCCAGCAGTTCCGACAGGGTCTTACCGCAGTATTTT. Protein: CASSSDRVLPQYF.

This clone was detected only once. The sample carries other DNA sequences with the same CDR3. V and J are TRBV7-3 and TRBJ1-2; D gene uncertain. Germline V gives CDR1 SGHTA, CDR2 FQGTGA. This CDR3 region has 13 residues. Trimming cost V 5 bases and J 5 bases, with 12 bases left between them. CDR3 coding DNA: TGTGCCAGCAGCCCCGCGGGAGGTTATGGCTACACCTTC. It specifies CASSPAGGYGYTF. The full variable domain, rest sourced from reference TRBV7-3 and TRBJ1-2, is GAGVSQTPSNKVTEKGKYVELRCDPISGHTALYWYRQSLGQGPEFLIYFQGTGAADDSGLPNDRFFAVRPEGSVSTLKIQRTERGDSAVYLCASSPAGGYGYTFGSGTRLTVV.

This rearrangement joins TRBV18 to TRBJ2-1, with 12 bases matching TRBD1. The CDR3 extends over 15 amino acids. V lost 4 bases and J lost 10; bases outside the gene matches: 8. The germline V gene encodes CDR1 KGHSH and CDR2 LQKENI. CDR3 sequence reads: CASSLGGQGAREQFF. The CDR3 bases are TGTGCCAGCTCACTGGGGGGACAGGGGGCGCGGGAGCAGTTCTTC.

The rearrangement uses TRBV19 and TRBJ1-2, with D possibly TRBD1 on 6 matching bases. This CDR3 contains 14 residues. Looked up from germline, CDR1 is LNHDA and CDR2 is SQIVND (reference sequence). Trimming stripped 4 bases from V and 8 bases from J, with 17 bases between. For the CDR3, the DNA is TGTGCCAGTAGTACCAACAGGGACCTTGGGGGCTACACCTTC. Residues: CASSTNRDLGGYTF.

The chain carries TRBV4-1 and TRBJ2-7; D unresolved. CDR3 size: 15 residues. Germline V CDR1 and CDR2: MGHRA, YSYEKL. V dropped 0 bases and J dropped 5 bases, with 14 bases sitting between them. The CDR3 region is CASSQEIAARHEQYF. DNA of the CDR3: TGCGCCAGCAGCCAAGAAATTGCCGCGCGCCACGAGCAGTACTTC.

The CDR3 region is CASSQRLGQETQYF. The DNA for the CDR3 is TGTGCCAGCAGCCAACGACTGGGCCAAGAGACCCAGTACTTC. V and J are TRBV7-8 and TRBJ2-5; D not resolved. Trimming removed 5 bases at V and 1 base at J, with 11 bases between. Germline CDR1 reads SGHVS; CDR2 reads FQNEAQ. CDR3 length: 14 amino acids.

The chain is built from TRBV28 and TRBJ1-2; 9 positions agree with TRBD1. Germline CDR1 is MDHEN and CDR2 is SYDVKM. Trimming removed 4 bases from V and 8 bases from J; junction bases left unmatched: 8. The CDR3 contains 14 residues. This chain's CDR3 is CASSSPGQGSGYTF. The CDR3 bases are TGTGCCAGCAGTTCTCCGGGACAGGGAAGCGGCTACACCTTC.

The chain couples TRBV9 to TRBJ1-2; 11 nucleotides match TRBD1. The CDR3 has 14 amino acids. J gave up 4 bases and V 3 bases, and 2 bases lay outside the gene matches. Germline lookup yields CDR1 SGDLS and CDR2 YYNGEE. CDR3 in amino acids: CASSADRGLYGYTF. DNA for the CDR3: TGTGCCAGCAGCGCGGACAGGGGGCTCTATGGCTACACCTTC.

The chain uses TRBV5-8 and TRBJ1-5; D ambiguous. The germline V gene encodes CDR1 SGHTS and CDR2 YDEGEE. Deletions cut 4 bases from V and 0 bases from J, with 14 bases between. The CDR3 spans 16 residues. This CDR3 reads CASSRTRGSSNQPQHF. In DNA form, the CDR3 reads TGTGCCAGCAGCAGGACCAGAGGCTCTAGCAATCAGCCCCAGCATTTT.

This sequence joins TRBV2 and TRBJ2-5, with 7 bases lining up with TRBD1. The CDR3 extends over 12 amino acids. Germline V gives CDR1 SNHLY, CDR2 FYNNEI. The junction had 2 bases not matched to a gene; V was cut back by 8 bases and J by 2 bases. Here the CDR3 DNA reads TGTGCCAGCGGCAGGGGGCAAGAGACCCAGTACTTC. This codes for CASGRGQETQYF.

V and J are TRBV6-1 and TRBJ2-7, with D unresolved. Trimming removed 6 bases at V and 2 bases at J, with 17 bases between. The CDR3 runs to 15 residues. Germline values: CDR1 MNHNS, CDR2 SASEGT. CDR3 residues: CASRVQEGSPYEQYF. CDR3 DNA sequence: TGTGCCAGCAGGGTCCAAGAAGGCTCCCCCTACGAGCAGTACTTC.